Listed below are T cell receptor beta chains from one sample, sequenced in a study of PD-1 blockade in classical Hodgkin lymphoma. Sequencing was performed with immunoSEQ multiplex PCR; in TCRdb, only in-frame clones are kept and a portion is missing. The sample shows fewer than 110,000 clones, roughly 89% of them seen only once. Material: peripheral blood mononuclear cells (PBMCs), obtained before the second cycle of nivolumab. These receptors originate from a human donor with classical Hodgkin lymphoma. Each CDR3 is given with its conserved first and last residue. Each record gives: V gene, J gene, CDR3 protein.

TRBV9	TRBJ2-3	CASSVERGTDTQYF
TRBV6-4	TRBJ1-2	CASSEHRGAEGYYGYTF
TRBV4-3	TRBJ1-2	CASSHRVANYGHTF
TRBV28	TRBJ1-2	CASSLTPLIRKRKEGYTF
TRBV30	TRBJ1-4	CAWSTRVNNEKLFF
TRBV6-1	TRBJ1-2	CASSEAGPRNYGYTF
TRBV18	TRBJ2-3	CASSSVQGATDTQYF
TRBV28	TRBJ1-2	CASSRISSYGYTF
TRBV6-1	TRBJ2-3	CASRPRGFGDTQYF
TRBV6-5	TRBJ2-3	CASSYADTQYF
TRBV19	TRBJ1-4	CASRRQTRELFF
TRBV11-2	TRBJ1-1	CASSFRLNTEAFF
TRBV5-1	TRBJ1-2	CASSLEGYGYTF
TRBV29-1	TRBJ2-7	CSVEGLYTGTGKGEQYF
TRBV10-3	TRBJ1-5	CAFASGDDQPQHF
TRBV6-5	TRBJ2-1	CASSESVGNEQFF
TRBV9	TRBJ2-2	CASSVGSRLGTGELFF
TRBV9	TRBJ2-7	CASSVDGQGFYEQYF
TRBV7-9	TRBJ2-7	CASSPQDLGGLYEQYF
TRBV5-1	TRBJ1-2	CASSVNGDNYGYTF
TRBV18	TRBJ1-1	CASSPPARNTEAFF
TRBV5-6	TRBJ1-1	CASSLGPGTGTRNTEAFF
TRBV15	TRBJ2-1	CATSREPGNYNEQFF
TRBV15	TRBJ1-5	CATGRTGNQPQHF
TRBV27	TRBJ2-5	CASSLAGGPWETQYF
TRBV7-6	TRBJ1-6	CASRPAWSDSPLHF
TRBV6-5	TRBJ1-1	CASSYSGTGNTEAFF
TRBV28	TRBJ1-2	CASSCWDGYTF
TRBV28	TRBJ1-1	CASSLQGAGTEAFF
TRBV7-7	TRBJ2-3	CASSARGGASTDTQYF
TRBV29-1	TRBJ2-2	CSVPLAGETGELFF
TRBV5-3	TRBJ1-6	CARSLRGTGAPLHF
TRBV4-3	TRBJ2-7	CASSHGRDYEQYF
TRBV5-1	TRBJ1-5	CASSLGEPNQPQHF